The 27 T cell receptor beta chains listed next were all sequenced from one sample in a study of T cell responses to AZD1222 COVID-19 vaccine. Clones were read by immunoSEQ multiplex PCR, and TCRdb kept only the in-frame ones, dropping some. The sample has fewer than 120,000 clones, around 90% seen once; the top ten hold roughly 7.8%. The sequencing here drew on peripheral blood, taken on day 0 of AZD1222 vaccination. These receptors were obtained from an adult in good health.

V is TRBV25-1 and J is TRBJ2-7; 8 bases map to TRBD1. The germline V gene has CDR1 MGHDK and CDR2 SYGVNS. J gave up 2 bases and V 10 bases, and 4 bases lay outside the gene matches. This CDR3 is built from 12 residues. The DNA for the CDR3 is TGTGCCACCAGGGACAGGACCTACGAGCAGTACTTC. This sequence encodes CATRDRTYEQYF.

V usage is TRBV2 and J usage is TRBJ1-1, with TRBD1 as a possible D gene (5 bases). Germline-derived CDR1 and CDR2 are SNHLY and FYNNEI. Trimming removed 6 bases at V and 0 bases at J, with 11 bases between. This CDR3 contains 14 residues. CDR3 DNA sequence: TGTGCCAGCAGCGGGAGGGGCCTGAACACTGAAGCTTTCTTT. It translates to CASSGRGLNTEAFF.

The V and J genes are TRBV12-3 or TRBV12-4 and TRBJ1-5; D is unclear. The CDR3 runs to 13 residues. The V gene lost 6 bases and the J gene lost 7 bases, with 13 bases spanning the gap. For the CDR3, the DNA is TGTGCCAGCAGCCCGGGTCTCCAGCAGCCCCAGCATTTT. Translated, it gives CASSPGLQQPQHF.

This chain uses TRBV9 with TRBJ1-5; D unresolved. The ends were cut back, 0 bases at V and 7 bases at J, with 14 bases in the middle. Germline V CDR1 and CDR2: SGDLS, YYNGEE. This CDR3 region has 15 residues. The CDR3 coding sequence is TGTGCCAGCAGCGTAGGGAAAGGGCCGGGGCAGCCCCAGCATTTT. This sequence encodes CASSVGKGPGQPQHF.

This sequence joins TRBV5-6 and TRBJ1-5; 10 nucleotides align to TRBD1. V gave up 4 bases and J gave up 6 bases; unmatched junction bases: 7. In germline, CDR1 is SGHDT, CDR2 YYEEEE. CDR3 length: 15 amino acids. The chain's CDR3 is CASSLWDRGGQPQHF. Written as DNA, the CDR3 is TGTGCCAGCAGCCTATGGGACAGGGGCGGTCAGCCCCAGCATTTT.

In regard to this clone: The sample contains more than one DNA sequence encoding this CDR3. J is TRBJ1-2 and V is TRBV30; D unclear. CDR1 and CDR2 from the germline V gene are GTSNPN and SVGIG (reference sequence). Between the trimmed V and J ends, which lost 4 bases and 2 bases, there was a span of 8 bases. CDR3 length: 12 residues. The CDR3 sequence is CAWTETNYGYTF. For the CDR3, the DNA is TGTGCCTGGACAGAGACAAACTATGGCTACACCTTC.

This sequence joins TRBV5-1 and TRBJ2-7; D tentatively fits TRBD1 or TRBD2 (5 bases each). Germline loops: CDR1 SGHRS, CDR2 YFSETQ. This CDR3 is built from 14 residues. Trimming stripped 4 bases from V and 12 bases from J, with 23 bases between. The CDR3 region has the DNA TGCGCCAGCAGCAGGCTGGGGGACCTAGACCCGGCGTACTTC. Protein product: CASSRLGDLDPAYF.

The J gene is TRBJ2-6, the V gene TRBV9; 13 bases line up with TRBD2. The junction had 8 bases not matched to a gene; V was cut back by 4 bases and J by 1 base. CDR3 size: 19 residues. Per germline, CDR1 SGDLS and CDR2 YYNGEE. CDR3 coding DNA: TGTGCCAGCAGCCCCAAGACTAGCGGGGGGCCATCTGGGGCCAACGTCCTGACTTTC. As protein: CASSPKTSGGPSGANVLTF. The whole variable domain, remainder taken from reference TRBV9 and TRBJ2-6, is DSGVTQTPKHLITATGQRVTLRCSPRSGDLSVYWYQQSLDQGLQFLIQYYNGEERAKGNILERFSAQQFPDLHSELNLSSLELGDSALYFCASSPKTSGGPSGANVLTFGAGSRLTVL.

The rearrangement links TRBV28 to TRBJ1-3; D ambiguous. CDR1 and CDR2 (germline): MDHEN, SYDVKM. The CDR3 length is 12 residues. V shed 6 bases and J shed 1 base, with 4 bases lying between them. The CDR3 coding sequence is TGTGCCAGCAGGGCTTCTGGAAACACCATATATTTT. Translated, it gives CASRASGNTIYF. The full variable domain, its missing parts supplied by reference TRBV28 and TRBJ1-3, is DVKVTQSSRYLVKRTGEKVFLECVQDMDHENMFWYRQDPGLGLRLIYFSYDVKMKEKGDIPEGYSVSREKKERFSLILESASTNQTSMYLCASRASGNTIYFGEGSWLTVV.

The chain is built from TRBV27 and TRBJ2-7, with unresolved D. Germline V CDR1 and CDR2: MNHEY, SMNVEV (reference sequence). CDR3 size: 13 residues. The V end lost 5 bases, the J end lost 3 bases, and 11 bases lay between the germline ends. Here the CDR3 DNA reads TGTGCCAGCAGTCTAGGACGTAGCTACGAGCAGTACTTC. Translation gives CASSLGRSYEQYF.

This chain joins TRBV7-8 and TRBJ2-2; D unclear. Germline-derived CDR1 and CDR2 are SGHVS and FQNEAQ. The CDR3 length is 14 residues. V gave up 5 bases and J gave up 1 base, with 8 bases separating them. The CDR3 region is CASSPRLNTGELFF. The DNA for the CDR3 is TGTGCCAGCAGCCCGCGGCTGAACACCGGGGAGCTGTTTTTT. The full variable domain, its missing parts supplied by reference TRBV7-8 and TRBJ2-2, is GAGVSQSPRYKVAKRGQDVALRCDPISGHVSLFWYQQALGQGPEFLTYFQNEAQLDKSGLPSDRFFAERPEGSVSTLKIQRTQQEDSAVYLCASSPRLNTGELFFGEGSRLTVL.

The rearrangement links TRBV28 to TRBJ1-4; weak D call: TRBD1 (5 bases). Looked up from germline, CDR1 is MDHEN and CDR2 is SYDVKM. The CDR3 extends over 14 amino acids. V was shortened by 5 bases and J by 3 bases, with 10 bases between the two germline ends. Here the CDR3 DNA reads TGTGCCAGCAGTGTACAGGTTGCTAATGAAAAACTGTTTTTT. This codes for CASSVQVANEKLFF.

The chain recombines TRBV4-2 with TRBJ2-7; 8 bases line up with TRBD1. Germline lookup yields CDR1 LGHNA and CDR2 YNFKEQ. Trimming at V came to 1 base and at J to 0 bases, leaving 5 bases not matched to a gene. The CDR3 has 16 amino acids. The DNA for the CDR3 is TGTGCCAGCAGCCAAGTGGGACAGGCGAGCTCCTACGAGCAGTACTTC. The encoded protein is CASSQVGQASSYEQYF.

The chain employs TRBV4-1 and TRBJ2-7; D ambiguous. Trimming cost V 2 bases and J 3 bases, with 11 bases left between them. This CDR3 region has 14 residues. The germline V gene has CDR1 MGHRA and CDR2 YSYEKL. CDR3 residues: CASSQTVANYEQYF. DNA of the CDR3: TGCGCCAGCAGCCAAACCGTGGCGAACTACGAGCAGTACTTC.

The chain is built from TRBV6-8 and TRBJ1-4; 9 bases align to TRBD1. V shed 6 bases, J shed 0 bases, and the junction held 8 bases outside the gene matches. The CDR3 contains 17 residues. Germline V gene lookup returns CDR1 MNHGY and CDR2 SAAAGT. The CDR3 protein is CASRQGAVLATNEKLFF. CDR3 in DNA: TGTGCCAGCAGACAGGGGGCGGTACTGGCAACTAATGAAAAACTGTTTTTT.

The chain recombines TRBV28 with TRBJ1-2; D is perhaps TRBD1 (5 bases). There are 13 residues in the CDR3. The V end was cut by 6 bases, the J end by 8 bases, with 16 bases between. Germline CDR1 is MDHEN and CDR2 is SYDVKM. The CDR3 DNA follows: TGTGCCAGCAGACCTGGGACGGCTTTCGGCTACACCTTC. Protein sequence: CASRPGTAFGYTF.

V and J are TRBV5-6 and TRBJ1-2; tentative D call: TRBD1 (5 bases). The V end lost 0 bases, the J end lost 5 bases, and 11 bases lay between the germline ends. The germline CDR1 and CDR2 sequences are SGHDT and YYEEEE. The CDR3 sequence is 14 residues long. CDR3 region: CASSLAPGWYGYTF. DNA for the CDR3: TGTGCCAGCAGCTTGGCCCCAGGGTGGTATGGCTACACCTTC.

The rearrangement uses TRBV11-2 and TRBJ2-7; D possibly corresponds to TRBD1 (5 bases). Germline CDR1 SGHAT, CDR2 FQNNGV. This CDR3 has 17 residues. V was cut by 2 bases and J by 2 bases, with 19 bases left in between. CDR3 sequence: CASSLQSPGIMTYEQYF. As DNA, the CDR3 is TGTGCCAGCAGCTTACAAAGTCCAGGGATCATGACCTACGAGCAGTACTTC.

V usage is TRBV7-2 and J usage is TRBJ1-5; 7 bases match TRBD1. CDR1 is SGHTA, CDR2 FQGNSA, per germline. The CDR3 is 14 amino acids. J was trimmed by 2 bases and V by 3 bases; bases with no gene match: 1. CDR3 nucleotides: TGTGCCAGCAGCTTGCAGGGGGGCAATCAGCCCCAGCATTTT. It is translated as CASSLQGGNQPQHF. The whole variable domain, remainder taken from reference TRBV7-2 and TRBJ1-5, is GAGVSQSPSNKVTEKGKDVELRCDPISGHTALYWYRQSLGQGLEFLIYFQGNSAPDKSGLPSDRFSAERTGGSVSTLTIQRTQQEDSAVYLCASSLQGGNQPQHFGDGTRLSIL.

The V call is TRBV29-1, the J call TRBJ1-3; maybe TRBD1 (6 bases). CDR3 length: 16 amino acids. Germline V lookup: CDR1 SQVTM, CDR2 ANQGSEA. Trimming took 4 bases from V and 1 from J, leaving 17 bases between them. CDR3 bases: TGCAGCGTTGGTGGCGTTAGGGGGTTGTCTGGAAACACCATATATTTT. This encodes CSVGGVRGLSGNTIYF.

The V call is TRBV19, the J call TRBJ1-5; no clear D gene. V was clipped by 5 bases and J by 0 bases, with 17 bases between them. The CDR3 is 17 amino acids. Germline loops: CDR1 LNHDA, CDR2 SQIVND (reference sequence). The chain's CDR3 is CASSSNGREYSNQPQHF. The CDR3 bases are TGTGCCAGTAGTTCCAACGGACGGGAGTATAGCAATCAGCCCCAGCATTTT.

The chain uses TRBV2 and TRBJ1-1; D unresolved. V dropped 5 bases and J dropped 0 bases, with 7 bases sitting between them. There are 13 residues in the CDR3. Germline CDR1 SNHLY, CDR2 FYNNEI. The CDR3 reads CASSRVMNTEAFF. The CDR3 DNA reads as TGTGCCAGCAGTCGGGTCATGAACACTGAAGCTTTCTTT.

The chain carries TRBV28 and TRBJ2-7; tentative D call: TRBD1 (6 bases). The CDR3 runs to 14 residues. V lost 7 bases to trimming and J lost 5 bases, with 18 bases between them. The germline CDR1 and CDR2 sequences are MDHEN and SYDVKM. The DNA of the CDR3 is TGTGCCAGCACCCCTTGGGACATGGGCAACGAGCAGTACTTC. Protein product: CASTPWDMGNEQYF.

This chain uses TRBV6-5 with TRBJ2-7; 10 nucleotides agree with TRBD2. Germline CDR1 reads MNHEY; CDR2 reads SVGAGI. The V gene end was trimmed by 10 bases and the J gene end by 3 bases; junction bases not matched to a gene: 6. The CDR3 totals 13 residues. The CDR3 sequence: CATRRTSGYEQYF. The DNA for the CDR3 is TGTGCCACCCGCCGGACTAGCGGCTACGAGCAGTACTTC.

This clone has just one count. CDR3 DNA sequence: TGCGCCAGCAGCTTGCAACCGGGACGGATGAATGAAAAACTGTTTTTT. Amino acids: CASSLQPGRMNEKLFF. The chain is built from TRBV5-1 and TRBJ1-4, with D possibly matching TRBD1 (5 bases). Trimming left V 1 base short and J 5 bases short, with 15 bases between. This CDR3 spans 16 amino acids. The germline V gene encodes CDR1 SGHRS and CDR2 YFSETQ. The variable domain in full, completed from reference TRBV5-1 and TRBJ1-4, reads KAGVTQTPRYLIKTRGQQVTLSCSPISGHRSVSWYQQTPGQGLQFLFEYFSETQRNKGNFPGRFSGRQFSNSRSEMNVSTLELGDSALYLCASSLQPGRMNEKLFFGSGTQLSVL.

The genes are TRBV27 and TRBJ1-2, with 7 bases identical to TRBD1. V was clipped by 1 base and J by 3 bases; unmatched bases: 17. There are 19 residues in the CDR3. Germline V gene data show CDR1 as MNHEY and CDR2 as SMNVEV (reference sequence). The CDR3 DNA reads as TGTGCCAGCAGTTTATTCGGGACAGCTACTATGGGGAACTACTATGGCTACACCTTC. This sequence encodes CASSLFGTATMGNYYGYTF.

The CDR3 bases are TGTGCCAGTCAGTATTGGGGGCGCTCTGGAAACACCATATATTTT. As protein: CASQYWGRSGNTIYF. The chain recombines TRBV19 with TRBJ1-3; tentative D call: TRBD1 (6 bases). The CDR3 consists of 15 residues. The V end lost 8 bases, the J end lost 0 bases, and 14 bases lay between the germline ends. Germline CDR1 and CDR2: LNHDA and SQIVND (reference sequence). The complete variable domain, with remaining parts taken from reference TRBV19 and TRBJ1-3, reads DGGITQSPKYLFRKEGQNVTLSCEQNLNHDAMYWYRQDPGQGLRLIYYSQIVNDFQKGDIAEGYSVSREKKESFPLTVTSAQKNPTAFYLCASQYWGRSGNTIYFGEGSWLTVV.